The 26 T cell receptor beta chains listed next were all sequenced from one sample in a study of blood T cells in healthy people across ages. The authors ran a second PCR of 7 to 11 cycles using a sample-barcoded 5' primer and a J-beta primer mix. TCRdb processed the 5' RACE reads anew with MiXCR; each CDR3 protein has one entry. The sample consists of 590,000 or so distinct CDR3 sequences, roughly 30% of them appearing once. Sequenced material: blood. The receptors were sampled from a woman older than 75 in good health.

This clonotype was counted ten times or more. This may arise from a read error, as a much more abundant clone is one base away. This chain links TRBV7-2 with TRBJ2-5, with D perhaps matching TRBD1 or TRBD2 (5 bases each). The CDR3 has 14 residues. V dropped 2 bases and J dropped 11 bases, with 18 bases sitting between them. Germline V CDR1 and CDR2: SGHTA, FQGNSA. CDR3 DNA: TGTGCCAGCAGCTTACTTCTCACCACAGGAGGTCAGTACTTC. This translates into CASSLLLTTGGQYF.

This clonotype was recorded a few times. CDR3 loop: CASSLDMIAGPEVTQYF. The CDR3 DNA reads TGTGCCAGCAGCTTAGATATGATAGCGGGCCCCGAGGTAACGCAGTATTTT. The V and J genes are TRBV11-2 and TRBJ2-3; TRBD2 agrees at 7 bases. The germline V gene encodes CDR1 SGHAT and CDR2 FQNNGV. The V segment lost 0 bases and the J segment 9 bases; nucleotides outside the gene matches: 15. The CDR3 has 17 amino acids.

This clonotype turned up a few times. The V gene is TRBV4-3, the J gene TRBJ1-1, with D uncertain. The V end was cut by 0 bases, the J end by 7 bases, with 9 bases between. In germline, CDR1 is LGHNA, CDR2 YSLEER. The CDR3 has 13 residues. CDR3 in amino acids: CASSQDSRDEAFF. The CDR3 DNA sequence: TGCGCCAGCAGCCAAGATTCTCGGGATGAAGCTTTCTTT.

A few counts support this clonotype. The rearrangement links TRBV20-1 to TRBJ2-1; 9 bases are shared with TRBD2. Unmatched junction bases numbered 5, after V lost 4 bases and J lost 7 bases. The CDR3 length is 13 residues. Germline V gene lookup returns CDR1 DFQATT and CDR2 SNEGSKA (reference sequence). The CDR3 sequence is CSAIEREANEQFF. CDR3 sequence (DNA): TGCAGTGCTATTGAGCGGGAGGCTAATGAGCAGTTCTTC.

As to this clonotype: This may be a read error, as it is one base from a much larger clone. This chain uses TRBV28 with TRBJ2-3; D possibly corresponds to TRBD1 (6 bases). CDR3 length equals 15 residues. Trimming took off 6 bases at V and 4 bases at J, with 17 bases between the two ends. Germline V gene data show CDR1 as MDHEN and CDR2 as SYDVKM. DNA of the CDR3: TGTGCCAGCAGGCCCTGGGACATATGGGCAGATACGCAGTATTTT. Translated: CASRPWDIWADTQYF.

This clonotype was seen more than once but under ten times. The V and J genes are TRBV2 and TRBJ1-5, with D uncertain. CDR1 SNHLY and CDR2 FYNNEI come from the germline V gene. The CDR3 spans 14 residues. V was cut by 6 bases and J by 0 bases, with 9 bases left in between. The CDR3 region has the DNA TGTGCCAGCAGCGGACTTTATAGCAATCAGCCCCAGCATTTT. This gives the protein CASSGLYSNQPQHF.

The chain links TRBV4-3 to TRBJ1-2; weak D call: TRBD1 (5 bases). The CDR3 extends over 16 amino acids. Per the germline V gene, CDR1 is LGHNA and CDR2 is YSLEER. With 4 bases removed from V and 4 bases from J, the gap between germline ends came to 19 bases. CDR3 sequence (DNA): TGCGCCAGCAGCCCCGTTGCGGGACGAATCAGCTATGGCTACACCTTC. Amino acid sequence: CASSPVAGRISYGYTF.

This clonotype was seen more than once but under ten times. The chain combines TRBV24-1 with TRBJ2-1, with TRBD1 as a possible D gene (6 bases). V lost 1 base to trimming and J lost 0 bases, with 12 bases between them. This CDR3 has 17 residues. CDR1 and CDR2 (germline): KGHDR, SFDVKD. DNA for the CDR3: TGTGCCACCAGTGATTTTATGGGGGCCAACTCCTACAATGAGCAGTTCTTC. The encoded protein is CATSDFMGANSYNEQFF.

This clonotype was recorded at least ten times. This chain uses TRBV12-3 or TRBV12-4 with TRBJ2-3; 11 bases line up with TRBD2. The trim removed 7 bases at V and 5 bases at J, leaving 5 bases unmatched. This CDR3 has 14 amino acids. In DNA, the CDR3 is TGTGCCAGCAATCTAGCGGGGGGACTAGATACGCAGTATTTT. Its protein is CASNLAGGLDTQYF.

This clonotype was seen ten or more times. The V gene is TRBV6-2 or TRBV6-3, the J gene TRBJ1-2; D may be TRBD1 (6 bases). The CDR3 is made up of 15 amino acids. CDR1 MNHEY and CDR2 SVGEGT come from the germline V gene. The V end was cut by 6 bases, the J end by 2 bases, with 16 bases between. CDR3 DNA sequence: TGTGCCAGCAGACCCAGTCGGGGGCGGAACTATGGCTACACCTTC. Translated: CASRPSRGRNYGYTF.

This clonotype has just a few counts. The chain is built from TRBV7-9 and TRBJ1-5; possible D gene TRBD1, 5 bases. Germline values: CDR1 SEHNR, CDR2 FQNEAQ (reference sequence). Trimming pared 1 base from V and 5 bases from J, leaving 6 bases between. The CDR3 is 13 residues long. The CDR3 DNA sequence: TGTGCCAGCAGCTTAGGACAGCATCAGCCCCAGCATTTT. Translation: CASSLGQHQPQHF.

Remarks on this clonotype: A junction boundary mismatches the germline segment, possibly from a read error. The chain joins TRBV6-2 or TRBV6-3 to TRBJ1-1; possibly TRBD1 for D (5 bases). This CDR3 comprises 13 residues. Germline CDR1 is MNHEY and CDR2 is SVGEGT. The CDR3 nucleotides are TGTGCCAGCAGACAAAACAGGAACACTAAAGCTTTCTTT. It codes for CASRQNRNTKAFF.

In its sample, this clonotype was seen many times. The chain couples TRBV30 to TRBJ2-3; D is unresolved. The germline gives CDR1 GTSNPN, CDR2 SVGIG (reference sequence). The CDR3 consists of 11 residues. The V end lost 2 bases, the J end lost 9 bases, and 9 bases lay between the germline ends. CDR3 bases: TGTGCCTGGAGTAACGGCGTGACGCAGTATTTT. Protein product: CAWSNGVTQYF.

This clonotype was observed at least ten times. The chain joins TRBV5-6 to TRBJ2-1, with D unclear. V was cut by 3 bases and J by 5 bases, with 6 bases left in between. Germline V CDR1 and CDR2: SGHDT, YYEEEE. There are 12 residues in the CDR3. This chain's CDR3 is CASSSANNEQFF. DNA for the CDR3: TGTGCCAGCAGCTCGGCGAACAATGAGCAGTTCTTC.

Ten or more counts support this clonotype. This chain connects TRBV6-2 or TRBV6-3 to TRBJ1-5; D is unresolved. CDR3 length equals 15 residues. The germline V and J ends were trimmed by 5 bases and 0 bases, with 11 bases remaining between them. CDR1 is MNHEY, CDR2 SVGEGT, per germline. The CDR3 DNA reads as TGTGCCAGCAGTCCCGGACGGTATAGCAATCAGCCCCAGCATTTT. Its protein product is CASSPGRYSNQPQHF.

The V and J genes are TRBV6-2 or TRBV6-3 and TRBJ1-1; the match to TRBD1 covers 12 bases. The CDR3 consists of 16 residues. CDR1 and CDR2 from the germline V gene are MNHEY and SVGEGT. Losses at the gene ends were 6 bases for V and 9 bases for J; bases not matched to a gene: 14. The CDR3 DNA sequence: TGTGCCAGCAGATCTAGACGGGACAGGGGGCCCATCCAAGCTTTCTTT. Translation gives CASRSRRDRGPIQAFF.

The chain couples TRBV3-1 to TRBJ2-7; unclear D gene. The CDR3 has 15 residues. Between the trimmed V and J ends, which lost 1 base and 7 bases, there was a span of 17 bases. The germline CDR1 and CDR2 sequences are LGHDT and YNNKEL (reference sequence). The CDR3 DNA follows: TGTGCCAGCAGCCAAGCCCCCGACTGGGTCGGTGAGCAGTACTTC. Amino acids: CASSQAPDWVGEQYF.

Details on this clonotype: It may be a read error: a sequence one base away is much more abundant. This chain joins TRBV28 and TRBJ2-1, with 7 nucleotides matching TRBD1. The CDR3 consists of 14 residues. Germline V gives CDR1 MDHEN, CDR2 SYDVKM. The trim removed 6 bases at V and 8 bases at J, leaving 10 bases unmatched. The CDR3 sequence: CASRGQANYDEQFF. The CDR3 DNA reads TGTGCCAGCAGAGGACAGGCGAATTACGATGAGCAGTTCTTC. The full variable domain, completed using reference TRBV28 and TRBJ2-1, is DVKVTQSSRYLVKRTGEKVFLECVQDMDHENMFWYRQDPGLGLRLIYFSYDVKMKEKGDIPEGYSVSREKKERFSLILESASTNQTSMYLCASRGQANYDEQFFGPGTRLTVL.

This clonotype was detected a few times. Since a much larger clone is just one base distant, this may be a read error. The V call is TRBV5-1, the J call TRBJ2-7; 8 positions match TRBD1. CDR1 is SGHRS, CDR2 YFSETQ, per germline. The V gene end was trimmed by 5 bases and the J gene end by 7 bases; junction bases not matched to a gene: 14. The CDR3 is 15 amino acids. For the CDR3, the DNA is TGCGCCAGCAGGAGGACAGGGAATACATACAATGAGCAGTACTTC. This encodes CASRRTGNTYNEQYF.

Comment on this clonotype: This sequence may be a read error, since a much larger clone differs from it by one base. The chain uses TRBV20-1 and TRBJ2-1; D might be TRBD2 (6 bases). The end of the DNA is better explained by TRBJ2-7, so the J call may be wrong. Germline lookup yields CDR1 DFQATT and CDR2 SNEGSKA (reference sequence). The CDR3 covers 14 residues. CDR3 residues: CRPPRSGLYNEQYF. DNA for the CDR3: TGCAGGCCGCCCCGTAGCGGATTATACAATGAGCAGTACTTC.

Only a few counts were recorded for this clonotype. The chain has TRBV18 and TRBJ2-5; a possible D gene is TRBD1 (6 bases). The CDR3 is 14 residues long. Trimming stripped 2 bases from V and 5 bases from J, with 12 bases between. The germline CDR1 and CDR2 sequences are KGHSH and LQKENI. CDR3 DNA: TGTGCCAGCTCACCAGATGCAGGGGTCGAGACCCAGTACTTC. As protein: CASSPDAGVETQYF.

This clonotype was observed at least ten times. This chain uses TRBV10-3 with TRBJ1-2; TRBD1 agrees at 7 bases. The V segment lost 7 bases and the J segment 4 bases; nucleotides outside the gene matches: 6. Per germline, CDR1 ENHRY and CDR2 SYGVKD. The CDR3 totals 13 residues. DNA for the CDR3: TGTGCCATCAATGACAGGGTAACCTATGGCTACACCTTC. It yields the protein CAINDRVTYGYTF.

The rearrangement links TRBV24-1 to TRBJ2-7; D gene unclear. The end of the DNA fits TRBJ2-5 better, so the J call may be wrong. The length of the CDR3 is 16 residues. Per the germline V gene, CDR1 is KGHDR and CDR2 is SFDVKD. CDR3 DNA: TGTGCCACCAGTGATTTGGGGGTCCCGGGTCGGGAGACCCAGTACTTC. Protein sequence: CATSDLGVPGRETQYF.

In regard to this clonotype: Sequence at one end of the junction differs from germline and may be a read error. This chain links TRBV25-1 with TRBJ1-2; D may be TRBD1 (6 bases). CDR3 length: 14 residues. CDR1 is MGHDK and CDR2 is SYGVNS in the germline V gene. The DNA for the CDR3 is TGTGCCAGCAGTCAGGGGTCTAGTAACCATGGCTACACCTTC. Translation: CASSQGSSNHGYTF.

The chain links TRBV7-9 to TRBJ2-7, with 8 bases lining up with TRBD1. Trimming removed 8 bases from V and 3 bases from J; junction bases left unmatched: 6. Per germline, CDR1 SEHNR and CDR2 FQNEAQ (reference sequence). The CDR3 has 13 amino acids. CDR3 sequence (DNA): TGTGCCAGCGGACAGGGCATATTCTACGAGCAGTACTTC. It yields the protein CASGQGIFYEQYF.

This clonotype was counted between two and nine times. The rearrangement uses TRBV4-3 and TRBJ2-2, with a possible D match to TRBD2 (5 bases). V lost 4 bases and J 4 bases, leaving 19 bases between the germline ends. CDR3 length: 17 residues. Germline CDR1 reads LGHNA; CDR2 reads YSLEER. The CDR3 DNA reads as TGCGCCAGCAGCCCCGGGATCAAAGGATGGGGCACCGGGGAGCTGTTTTTT. It translates to CASSPGIKGWGTGELFF.